These T cell receptor beta chains were read from a single sample in a study of T cell repertoires in cytomegalovirus infection. TCRdb re-analysed the reads in MiXCR, keeping a single row per CDR3 protein. This table holds 700,000 to 900,000 distinct CDR3 sequences, approximately 32% found once. Which antigens these TCRs recognize remains unknown. Sequenced material: cultured CD8+ T cells from PBMCs, taken from culture after CMV antigen stimulation. These receptors all stem from a human donor in good health (CMV status not recorded). Some clones in this sample may be carry-over from other donors' samples. CDR3s include the opening cysteine and the closing phenylalanine or tryptophan. The D gene is left open where the match is weak. Clone size appears in some rows only: once, few, many, or a class for an expanded clone.

v_call	j_call	d_call	clone_size	cdr3_aa	cdr3_nt
TRBV7-6	TRBJ2-1	-	-	CASSQAGSSYNEQFF	TGTGCCAGCAGCCAGGCGGGGAGCTCCTACAATGAGCAGTTCTTC
TRBV9	TRBJ2-5	TRBD1	-	CASSATTGGGETQYF	TGTGCCAGCAGCGCAACGACAGGGGGCGGGGAGACCCAGTACTTC
TRBV6-5	TRBJ2-1	TRBD2	-	CASSYSGPLSGAHNEQFF	TGTGCCAGCAGTTACTCGGGACCACTTAGCGGGGCACACAATGAGCAGTTCTTC
TRBV19	TRBJ1-5	-	-	CASSIWHGEPQHF	TGTGCCAGTAGTATATGGCACGGGGAGCCCCAGCATTTT
TRBV7-9	TRBJ2-1	TRBD2	-	CASSISSGGKSYNEQFF	TGTGCCAGCAGCATATCCAGCGGGGGGAAGTCCTACAATGAGCAGTTCTTC
TRBV12-3/TRBV12-4	TRBJ1-1	TRBD1	many	CASTSGGPTEAFF	TGTGCCAGCACCTCAGGGGGTCCCACTGAAGCTTTCTTT
TRBV6-1	TRBJ1-1	-	few	CASSQGAFF	TGTGCCAGCAGCCAAGGAGCTTTCTTT
TRBV27	TRBJ1-1	-	-	CASSLSVGVNTEAFF	TGTGCCAGCAGTTTATCGGTAGGGGTGAACACTGAAGCTTTCTTT
TRBV4-1	TRBJ2-1	TRBD1	few	CASSLTQRQGYNEQFF	TGCGCCAGCAGCCTAACCCAGAGACAGGGTTACAATGAGCAGTTCTTC
TRBV5-5	TRBJ2-2	-	-	CASSLRAGAGENTGELFF	TGTGCCAGCAGCTTGAGGGCGGGGGCCGGGGAAAACACCGGGGAGCTGTTTTTT
TRBV12-3/TRBV12-4	TRBJ2-3	-	many	CASSFRGTSTDTQYF	TGTGCCAGCAGTTTCCGGGGAACTAGCACAGATACGCAGTATTTT
TRBV15	TRBJ2-3	-	few	CATSTSEDLHYTDTQYF	TGTGCCACCAGCACGAGCGAGGACTTACATTACACAGATACGCAGTATTTT
TRBV11-3	TRBJ2-5	TRBD2	-	CASSQSSGGPGETQYF	TGTGCCAGCAGTCAATCTAGCGGGGGGCCGGGGGAGACCCAGTACTTC
TRBV6-5	TRBJ1-2	-	-	CASSYSGLYGYTF	TGTGCCAGCAGTTACTCAGGGCTCTATGGCTACACCTTC
TRBV7-2	TRBJ1-1	TRBD1	-	CASSLNQGATEAFF	TGTGCCAGCAGCTTAAATCAGGGGGCGACTGAAGCTTTCTTT
TRBV6-2/TRBV6-3	TRBJ1-5	-	-	CASSREGHNQPQHF	TGTGCCAGCAGTCGGGAGGGCCACAATCAGCCCCAGCATTTT
TRBV6-8	TRBJ2-3	TRBD2	-	CASSESGGPDTQYF	TGTGCCAGCAGCGAGAGCGGGGGCCCAGATACGCAGTATTTT
TRBV3-1	TRBJ2-1	-	-	CASSPLNSEGSVNEQFF	TGTGCCAGCAGCCCATTGAATTCGGAGGGCTCGGTCAATGAGCAGTTCTTC
TRBV7-9	TRBJ2-7	-	-	CASSLRPGTSYEQYF	TGTGCCAGCAGCTTACGTCCGGGGACCTCCTACGAGCAGTACTTC
TRBV7-2	TRBJ2-5	TRBD1	few	CASSPWDRVKETQYF	TGTGCCAGCAGCCCCTGGGACAGGGTGAAAGAGACCCAGTACTTC
TRBV7-6	TRBJ2-3	-	few	CASSRGEGNTQYF	TGTGCCAGCAGCCGAGGAGAGGGAAATACGCAGTATTTT
TRBV7-6	TRBJ1-1	TRBD1	-	CASSNPGQGDTEAFF	TGTGCCAGCAGCAATCCGGGACAGGGGGACACTGAAGCTTTCTTT
TRBV9	TRBJ1-1	-	-	CASSPNREGDTEAFF	TGTGCCAGCAGCCCCAACAGGGAAGGGGACACTGAAGCTTTCTTT
TRBV7-9	TRBJ2-5	TRBD2	few	CASSRGTSGGETQYF	TGTGCCAGCAGCAGAGGGACTAGCGGGGGAGAGACCCAGTACTTC
TRBV3-1	TRBJ2-1	TRBD1	once	CASSQRTGEMINEQFF	TGTGCCAGCAGCCAGAGGACAGGGGAGATGATCAATGAGCAGTTCTTC
TRBV6-4	TRBJ2-7	-	few	CASSDSPARPYEQYF	TGTGCCAGCAGTGACTCCCCAGCCCGTCCCTACGAGCAGTACTTC
TRBV28	TRBJ1-5	-	-	CASSSRRKTYQPQHF	TGTGCCAGCAGTTCACGCCGAAAGACTTATCAGCCCCAGCATTTT
TRBV7-9	TRBJ2-7	TRBD2	-	CASSSPGTSGPGYEQYF	TGTGCCAGCAGCTCCCCCGGGACTAGCGGTCCAGGGTACGAGCAGTACTTC
TRBV6-2/TRBV6-3	TRBJ2-7	-	few	CASSYTDGAEQYF	TGTGCCAGCAGTTACACCGACGGTGCCGAGCAGTACTTC
TRBV7-2	TRBJ1-1	-	many	CASSLEQGYTEAFF	TGTGCCAGCAGCTTAGAGCAGGGATACACTGAAGCTTTCTTT
TRBV6-1	TRBJ2-5	-	-	CASTGRYQETQYF	TGTGCCAGCACCGGGCGTTACCAAGAGACCCAGTACTTC
TRBV19	TRBJ1-2	-	-	CASNEGFLYGYTF	TGTGCCAGTAACGAGGGCTTCCTCTATGGCTACACCTTC
TRBV12-3/TRBV12-4	TRBJ1-6	-	few	CASILNLNSPLHF	TGTGCCAGCATCCTAAACTTGAATTCACCCCTCCACTTT
TRBV20-1	TRBJ1-2	-	-	CSAYTGSPLGGYGYTF	TGCAGTGCTTATACTGGCTCACCCTTGGGCGGCTATGGCTACACCTTC
TRBV2	TRBJ2-6	-	-	CASSEGGALSGANVLTF	TGTGCCAGCAGTGAAGGCGGGGCCCTCTCTGGGGCCAACGTCCTGACTTTC
TRBV5-1	TRBJ1-1	-	-	CASTYRTEAFF	TGCGCCAGCACCTATCGCACTGAAGCTTTCTTT
TRBV15	TRBJ2-5	-	-	CATSTPGWETQYF	TGTGCCACCAGCACCCCGGGGTGGGAGACCCAGTACTTC
TRBV12-3/TRBV12-4	TRBJ1-1	-	-	CASRRRGANTEAFF	TGTGCCAGCAGACGACGGGGGGCGAACACTGAAGCTTTCTTT
TRBV24-1	TRBJ2-2	-	-	CATRGLVTGELFF	TGTGCCACCAGGGGCTTAGTTACCGGGGAGCTGTTTTTT
TRBV4-3	TRBJ2-1	TRBD2	-	CASSQEGIAGDNEQFF	TGCGCCAGCAGCCAAGAAGGTATAGCGGGGGACAATGAGCAGTTCTTC
TRBV6-2/TRBV6-3	TRBJ2-2	TRBD2	-	CASSYSSSGGATGELFF	TGTGCCAGCAGTTACTCATCCAGCGGGGGGGCCACCGGGGAGCTGTTTTTT
TRBV6-6	TRBJ1-5	TRBD1	-	CASSYSGGAYSNQPQHF	TGTGCCAGCAGTTACTCAGGGGGCGCATATAGCAATCAGCCCCAGCATTTT
TRBV7-9	TRBJ2-1	-	-	CASSLPGDEQFF	TGTGCCAGCAGCTTGCCAGGGGATGAGCAGTTCTTC
TRBV4-1	TRBJ1-1	TRBD1	-	CASSQQDRATEAFF	TGCGCCAGCAGCCAGCAAGACAGGGCTACTGAAGCTTTCTTT
TRBV27	TRBJ1-2	-	-	CAISLLIQGSQPLYGYTF	TGTGCCATCAGCTTGCTGATCCAGGGGTCCCAACCCCTCTATGGCTACACCTTC
TRBV27	TRBJ2-6	-	many	CASSPPSSSGANVLTF	TGTGCCAGCAGTCCACCTAGTTCTTCTGGGGCCAACGTCCTGACTTTC
TRBV7-9	TRBJ2-7	-	once	CASSETGPPNYEQYF	TGTGCCAGCAGCGAAACAGGTCCCCCTAACTACGAGCAGTACTTC
TRBV10-2	TRBJ2-5	-	-	CASSDPGVGVQETQYF	TGCGCCAGCAGTGATCCCGGTGTGGGGGTCCAAGAGACCCAGTACTTC
TRBV15	TRBJ2-1	TRBD1	few	CATSLTTGTVLYNEQFF	TGTGCCACTAGCCTTACAACCGGGACAGTGCTCTACAATGAGCAGTTCTTC
TRBV27	TRBJ1-5	-	few	CASSLSSREQPQHF	TGTGCCAGCAGTTTATCCTCCAGGGAACAGCCCCAGCATTTT
TRBV11-2	TRBJ2-5	-	few	CASSLVEGQETQYF	TGTGCCAGCAGCTTAGTTGAGGGGCAAGAGACCCAGTACTTC
TRBV7-6	TRBJ2-3	TRBD1	-	CASSLLPRSRDRGVLREYF	TGTGCCAGCAGCTTACTTCCCCGGAGCCGGGACAGGGGGGTGTTAAGGGAGTATTTT
TRBV6-2/TRBV6-3	TRBJ2-6	-	-	CASSYPEDGSGPISGANVLTF	TGTGCCAGCAGTTACCCGGAGGACGGGTCCGGCCCAATCTCTGGGGCCAACGTCCTGACTTTC
TRBV27	TRBJ2-3	-	few	CASSLSRRGQADTQYF	TGTGCCAGCAGTTTAAGTAGACGGGGCCAGGCAGATACGCAGTATTTT
TRBV20-1	TRBJ2-3	-	-	CSARLQASTDTQYF	TGCAGTGCTAGATTGCAGGCTAGCACAGATACGCAGTATTTT
TRBV4-1	TRBJ2-7	-	-	CASSQLTGLGYEQYF	TGCGCCAGCAGCCAACTGACAGGCCTAGGCTACGAGCAGTACTTC
TRBV6-5	TRBJ2-5	TRBD2	few	CASTPSGGEETQYF	TGTGCCAGCACCCCTAGCGGGGGGGAAGAGACCCAGTACTTC
TRBV12-3/TRBV12-4	TRBJ2-1	-	many	CASSSANEQFF	TGTGCCAGCAGCTCCGCCAATGAGCAGTTCTTC
TRBV4-1	TRBJ1-1	-	few	CASSRAILNTEAFF	TGCGCCAGCAGCCGAGCTATCTTGAACACTGAAGCTTTCTTT
TRBV12-3/TRBV12-4	TRBJ1-2	-	few	CASSLLGEGGYTF	TGTGCCAGCAGTTTATTGGGGGAGGGTGGCTACACCTTC